These T cell receptor beta chains were read from a single sample in a study of naive and memory T cell subsets. MiXCR was run by TCRdb on the UMI-ligation and nested PCR reads, yielding one entry per CDR3 protein. The sample consists of 99,000 or so distinct CDR3 sequences, about 14% of them appearing once. The sequenced sample consisted of naive CD8+ T cells from blood. The receptor source for this set is a human donor in good health. CDR3s include the opening cysteine and the closing phenylalanine or tryptophan. The order of the fields is J gene, clone size, V gene, D gene, CDR3 DNA, CDR3 protein. The D gene is left open where the match is weak. The size field is filled for only some rows; it gives once, few, many or a size class.

j_gene: TRBJ2-1; abundance: many; v_gene: TRBV7-8; d_gene: TRBD2; CDR3nt: TGTGCCAGCAGCCGGACTAGCGGGGACTCCTACAATGAGCAGTTCTTC; CDR3aa: CASSRTSGDSYNEQFF
j_gene: TRBJ2-7; abundance: -; v_gene: TRBV20-1; d_gene: TRBD2; CDR3nt: TGCAGTGCTGGGATGGGGGAGTTAGCGGGAAACCACGAGCAGTACTTC; CDR3aa: CSAGMGELAGNHEQYF
j_gene: TRBJ2-7; abundance: few; v_gene: TRBV28; d_gene: -; CDR3nt: TGTGCCAGCAGTTACGTGGGGGACTCCTACGAGCAGTACTTC; CDR3aa: CASSYVGDSYEQYF
j_gene: TRBJ1-5; abundance: -; v_gene: TRBV14; d_gene: -; CDR3nt: TGTGCCAGCAGCCCCGGATCGAATCAGCCCCAGCATTTT; CDR3aa: CASSPGSNQPQHF
j_gene: TRBJ2-1; abundance: many; v_gene: TRBV3-1; d_gene: TRBD2; CDR3nt: TGTGCCAGCAGCCAGAGGGAGACTAGCGGGTACAATGAGCAGTTCTTC; CDR3aa: CASSQRETSGYNEQFF
j_gene: TRBJ2-7; abundance: few; v_gene: TRBV7-9; d_gene: -; CDR3nt: TGTGCCAGCAGCTTAGCGGAGAGGGCCGAGCAGTACTTC; CDR3aa: CASSLAERAEQYF
j_gene: TRBJ2-1; abundance: -; v_gene: TRBV5-6; d_gene: TRBD1; CDR3nt: TGTGCCAGCAGCTCCGAACAGGGGTTTAAGTATAGGAATGAGCAGTTCTTC; CDR3aa: CASSSEQGFKYRNEQFF
j_gene: TRBJ2-5; abundance: -; v_gene: TRBV12-3/TRBV12-4; d_gene: -; CDR3nt: TGTGCCAGCAGTTACAGCAGAAAGACCCAGTACTTC; CDR3aa: CASSYSRKTQYF
j_gene: TRBJ2-2; abundance: few; v_gene: TRBV7-9; d_gene: -; CDR3nt: TGTGCCAGCAGCTTATCGAACAACAGGAACACCGGGGAGCTGTTTTTT; CDR3aa: CASSLSNNRNTGELFF
j_gene: TRBJ2-7; abundance: -; v_gene: TRBV9; d_gene: -; CDR3nt: TGTGCCAGCAGCGTAGGCGGTTATGCCGAGCAGTACTTC; CDR3aa: CASSVGGYAEQYF
j_gene: TRBJ1-1; abundance: -; v_gene: TRBV27; d_gene: -; CDR3nt: TGTGCCAGCAGTCCCCTTGGCGGGGCGACATTGAACACTGAAGCTTTCTTT; CDR3aa: CASSPLGGATLNTEAFF
j_gene: TRBJ2-3; abundance: few; v_gene: TRBV12-3/TRBV12-4; d_gene: TRBD2; CDR3nt: TGTGCCAGCAGTTTACCCGCTGGCCTCGGGAGGGATACGCAGTATTTT; CDR3aa: CASSLPAGLGRDTQYF
j_gene: TRBJ2-3; abundance: -; v_gene: TRBV7-6; d_gene: -; CDR3nt: TGTGCCAGCGCGGATCGAGGGGGTTCCACAGATACGCAGTATTTT; CDR3aa: CASADRGGSTDTQYF
j_gene: TRBJ2-1; abundance: -; v_gene: TRBV27; d_gene: TRBD2; CDR3nt: TGTGCCAGCAGTGTGACTAGCGGGAGGGCCCGTGAGCAGTTCTTC; CDR3aa: CASSVTSGRAREQFF
j_gene: TRBJ2-7; abundance: few; v_gene: TRBV29-1; d_gene: -; CDR3nt: TGCAGCGTTGAGGAGGGGGCCTACGAGCAGTACTTC; CDR3aa: CSVEEGAYEQYF
j_gene: TRBJ1-2; abundance: few; v_gene: TRBV6-5; d_gene: -; CDR3nt: TGTGCCAGCAGTTCGCCAGGGGATGGCTACACCTTC; CDR3aa: CASSSPGDGYTF
j_gene: TRBJ2-1; abundance: few; v_gene: TRBV7-3; d_gene: -; CDR3nt: TGTGCCAGCAGCTGGGACGGGCCCTACAATGAGCAGTTCTTC; CDR3aa: CASSWDGPYNEQFF
j_gene: TRBJ1-1; abundance: many; v_gene: TRBV29-1; d_gene: -; CDR3nt: TGCAGCGTTGAAGCGGTGGGCAGGAACACTGAAGCTTTCTTT; CDR3aa: CSVEAVGRNTEAFF
j_gene: TRBJ2-1; abundance: -; v_gene: TRBV20-1; d_gene: -; CDR3nt: TGCAGTGCTAAGGCCTACAATGAGCAGTTCTTC; CDR3aa: CSAKAYNEQFF
j_gene: TRBJ2-1; abundance: few; v_gene: TRBV20-1; d_gene: -; CDR3nt: TGCAGTGCTGAGGGATTCCCAAGAAGACTTATGCAGTTCTTC; CDR3aa: CSAEGFPRRLMQFF
j_gene: TRBJ2-7; abundance: -; v_gene: TRBV27; d_gene: TRBD1; CDR3nt: TGTGCCAGCAGTTTAGGGCAGGGGGCGGGGTACGAGCAGTACTTC; CDR3aa: CASSLGQGAGYEQYF
j_gene: TRBJ1-1; abundance: -; v_gene: TRBV19; d_gene: -; CDR3nt: TGTGCCAGTAGTATAGGAATCATGAACACTGAAGCTTTCTTT; CDR3aa: CASSIGIMNTEAFF
j_gene: TRBJ2-7; abundance: few; v_gene: TRBV15; d_gene: -; CDR3nt: TGTGCCACCAGCAGAGATGGTGGGCTTGGCGAGCAGTACTTC; CDR3aa: CATSRDGGLGEQYF
j_gene: TRBJ2-7; abundance: few; v_gene: TRBV7-9; d_gene: TRBD2; CDR3nt: TGTGCCAGCAGCTTAGGAGCGGGAGCCTTCTCCTACGAGCAGTACTTC; CDR3aa: CASSLGAGAFSYEQYF
j_gene: TRBJ2-7; abundance: few; v_gene: TRBV30; d_gene: -; CDR3nt: TGTGCCTGGAGTATACAGACCGAGCAGTACTTC; CDR3aa: CAWSIQTEQYF
j_gene: TRBJ2-7; abundance: many; v_gene: TRBV4-3; d_gene: -; CDR3nt: TGCGCCAGCAGCCAAGAGAGGTGGTACGAGCAGTACTTC; CDR3aa: CASSQERWYEQYF
j_gene: TRBJ2-3; abundance: few; v_gene: TRBV9; d_gene: -; CDR3nt: TGTGCCAGCAGCGTAGGCGGTGCGGGCCGCACAGATACGCAGTATTTT; CDR3aa: CASSVGGAGRTDTQYF